This T cell receptor beta chain emerged from a study of T cells in Graves' hyperthyroidism and ophthalmopathy. This clonotype was seen many times. The target antigen is unknown. TCR beta CDR3 regions were amplified from RNA transcripts. The TCR CDR3 was amplified in a first-round RT-PCR using the HTBI primer set. TCRdb re-called the multiplex PCR reads with MiXCR, one entry per CDR3 protein. The table lists about 210,000 distinct CDR3 sequences, approximately 17% of them singletons. Fresh peripheral blood, 9.5 to 10 ml of it, supplied the PBMCs. Study-wide results and caveats: A 13 V-J signature model discriminated ophthalmopathy versus stable hyperthyroidism.

This TCR derives from a man between 45 and 60 years old with Graves' hyperthyroidism. Sequenced material: blood.

CDR3 DNA: TGTGCCAGCTCACCACTTGTGGGCGATGAGCAGTTCTTC. It encodes CASSPLVGDEQFF. The genes are TRBV18 and TRBJ2-1; D is uncertain. Trimming stripped 1 base from V and 8 bases from J, with 9 bases between. This CDR3 has 13 amino acids. CDR1 is KGHSH and CDR2 is LQKENI in the germline V gene.